The 30 T cell receptor beta chains reported below all come from one sample, sequenced in a study of a mutant IDH1 vaccine in newly diagnosed glioma. Libraries were prepared by immunoSEQ multiplex PCR; TCRdb keeps only in-frame clonotypes and omits some of them. The table has some 29,000 clones, 60% to 80% seen once. Their antigens are not known. Time point in this sample: week 35, safety follow-up. Doses comprised 300 ug of mutant IDH1 20-mer peptide each, plus topical imiquimod. Sequences were derived from PBMCs, sampled from a glioma patient whose treatment included an IDH1 peptide vaccine. Source of these receptors: a young woman with glioma. Some clones in this sample may be carry-over from other donors' samples.

The V gene is TRBV30, the J gene TRBJ2-3; D uncertain. The CDR3 is 14 amino acids. In germline, CDR1 is GTSNPN, CDR2 SVGIG (reference sequence). V gave up 3 bases and J gave up 2 bases, with 12 bases separating them. CDR3: CAWRSSGFTDTQYF. CDR3 bases: TGTGCCTGGAGGTCGTCCGGATTCACAGATACGCAGTATTTT.

The rearrangement uses TRBV7-8 and TRBJ2-4, with a tentative D call TRBD2 (5 bases). The CDR3 contains 17 residues. Germline CDR1 and CDR2: SGHVS and FQNEAQ. V was trimmed by 5 bases and J by 0 bases, leaving 17 bases between them. CDR3 bases: TGTGCCAGCAGCCTGTATCAAATAGCGCGAGCCAAAAACATTCAGTACTTC. Amino acids: CASSLYQIARAKNIQYF. The full variable domain, rest sourced from reference TRBV7-8 and TRBJ2-4, is GAGVSQSPRYKVAKRGQDVALRCDPISGHVSLFWYQQALGQGPEFLTYFQNEAQLDKSGLPSDRFFAERPEGSVSTLKIQRTQQEDSAVYLCASSLYQIARAKNIQYFGAGTRLSVL.

The chain carries TRBV4-1 and TRBJ1-1; D might be TRBD1 (5 bases). V lost 2 bases and J lost 8, with 18 bases in between. The CDR3 loop spans 15 amino acids. The V gene's germline CDR1 is MGHRA and CDR2 YSYEKL. The CDR3 sequence: CASSQSQDSPREAFF. In nucleotides, the CDR3 is TGCGCCAGCAGCCAATCACAGGACTCCCCTCGCGAAGCTTTCTTT.

The chain has TRBV30 and TRBJ1-2; D gene uncertain. The V gene lost 8 bases and the J gene lost 4 bases, with 8 bases spanning the gap. Germline CDR1 reads GTSNPN; CDR2 reads SVGIG (reference sequence). The CDR3 loop spans 10 amino acids. CDR3 residues: CALSVYGYTF. DNA for the CDR3: TGTGCCCTGAGCGTCTATGGCTACACCTTC.

V is TRBV6-5 and J is TRBJ2-1; 7 bases are shared with TRBD1. Trimming at V came to 4 bases and at J to 4 bases, leaving 4 bases not matched to a gene. There are 14 residues in the CDR3. Germline values: CDR1 MNHEY, CDR2 SVGAGI. CDR3 in DNA: TGTGCCAGCAGTTCCCGGGACAGTTACAATGAGCAGTTCTTC. Its translation: CASSSRDSYNEQFF.

This clone was counted a single time. The chain employs TRBV5-4 and TRBJ1-2; possible D gene TRBD1, 5 bases. The CDR3 extends over 15 amino acids. The V end was cut by 4 bases, the J end by 7 bases, with 20 bases between. Germline V gene sequence: CDR1 SGHNT, CDR2 YYREEE (reference sequence). This CDR3 is CASSPSPQQGAGYTF. The DNA of the CDR3 is TGTGCCAGCAGCCCTTCACCTCAGCAGGGCGCTGGCTACACCTTC.

The V and J genes are TRBV27 and TRBJ2-7; D is undetermined. The CDR3 spans 13 residues. The germline CDR1 and CDR2 sequences are MNHEY and SMNVEV (reference sequence). Trimming left V 0 bases short and J 3 bases short, with 6 bases between. CDR3 residues: CASSLSGVYEQYF. CDR3 nucleotide sequence: TGTGCCAGCAGTTTATCTGGGGTCTACGAGCAGTACTTC.

V usage is TRBV7-9 and J usage is TRBJ1-1, with D maybe TRBD1 (6 bases). From germline, CDR1 is SEHNR and CDR2 FQNEAQ (reference sequence). With 5 bases removed from V and 0 bases from J, the gap between germline ends came to 13 bases. This CDR3 comprises 15 residues. The CDR3 DNA is TGTGCCAGCAGCCCGCACAGGGTTATGAACACTGAAGCTTTCTTT. Protein product: CASSPHRVMNTEAFF.

The rearrangement links TRBV29-1 to TRBJ2-2; TRBD1 matches at 7 bases. Trimming at V came to 8 bases and at J to 7 bases, leaving 13 bases not matched to a gene. The CDR3 loop spans 14 amino acids. CDR1 and CDR2 from the germline V gene are SQVTM and ANQGSEA. The CDR3 DNA sequence: TGCAGCATCGGATTCAGGGGGATGGTCGGGGAGCTGTTTTTT. It yields the protein CSIGFRGMVGELFF.

The chain is built from TRBV4-1 and TRBJ2-7, with 8 bases aligning to TRBD2. The V gene end was trimmed by 3 bases and the J gene end by 1 base; junction bases not matched to a gene: 5. This CDR3 has 15 residues. Germline values: CDR1 MGHRA, CDR2 YSYEKL. Here the CDR3 reads CASSHPSGRSYEQYF. The DNA for the CDR3 is TGCGCCAGCAGCCACCCTAGCGGGCGTTCCTACGAGCAGTACTTC.

The V gene is TRBV21-1, the J gene TRBJ1-1. TRBV21-1 is assigned pseudogene status. This CDR3 has 11 residues. CDR3 sequence reads: CASTRGNEAFF. The CDR3, as DNA: TGTGCCAGCACCCGGGGAAACGAAGCTTTCTTT.

The V and J genes are TRBV5-1 and TRBJ2-7, with 10 positions matching TRBD1. Germline V lookup: CDR1 SGHRS, CDR2 YFSETQ. This CDR3 comprises 16 residues. Trimming took 2 bases from V and 7 from J; bases not matched to a gene: 12. CDR3 nucleotides: TGCGCCAGCAGCTTAAAAGCCGGGACAGGGGATGGGGAGCAGTACTTC. It is translated as CASSLKAGTGDGEQYF.

This sequence joins TRBV11-2 and TRBJ2-2; 11 nucleotides agree with TRBD1. Trimming at V came to 5 bases and at J to 7 bases, leaving 3 bases not matched to a gene. The CDR3 contains 14 residues. Germline CDR1 SGHAT, CDR2 FQNNGV. Written as DNA, the CDR3 is TGTGCCAGCAGCCGGACAGGGGGCAGCGGGGAGCTGTTTTTT. Translating it yields CASSRTGGSGELFF.

The chain recombines TRBV14 with TRBJ2-3; no definite D call. Germline values: CDR1 SGHDN, CDR2 FVKESK. The CDR3 length is 16 residues. V lost 6 bases to trimming and J lost 0 bases, with 16 bases between them. The CDR3 region has the DNA TGTGCCAGCAGTCCCGGACGTACTGGGAGCACAGATACGCAGTATTTT. It specifies CASSPGRTGSTDTQYF. Based on the CDR3 plus reference TRBV14 and TRBJ2-3, the full variable domain is EAGVTQFPSHSVIEKGQTVTLRCDPISGHDNLYWYRRVMGKEIKFLLHFVKESKQDESGMPNNRFLAERTGGTYSTLKVQPAELEDSGVYFCASSPGRTGSTDTQYFGPGTRLTVL.

The chain links TRBV5-4 to TRBJ2-1, with 8 bases identical to TRBD2. CDR1 and CDR2 from the germline V gene are SGHNT and YYREEE (reference sequence). This CDR3 has 14 residues. With 4 bases clipped from V and 7 bases from J, the junction kept 7 bases outside the gene matches. The CDR3 is CASSDSGIFNEQFF. CDR3 DNA sequence: TGTGCCAGCAGCGATAGCGGGATTTTTAATGAGCAGTTCTTC. Combining the CDR3 with reference TRBV5-4 and TRBJ2-1 gives the whole variable domain ETGVTQSPTHLIKTRGQQVTLRCSSQSGHNTVSWYQQALGQGPQFIFQYYREEENGRGNFPPRFSGLQFPNYSSELNVNALELDDSALYLCASSDSGIFNEQFFGPGTRLTVL.

The CDR3 reads CASSSPRGLYEQYF. DNA of the CDR3: TGTGCCAGCAGCTCCCCCAGGGGACTCTACGAGCAGTACTTC. This chain joins TRBV7-9 and TRBJ2-7; TRBD1 or TRBD2 may be the D gene (6 bases each). V gave up 4 bases and J gave up 3 bases, with 13 bases separating them. The CDR3 runs 14 residues. Germline V lookup: CDR1 SEHNR, CDR2 FQNEAQ (reference sequence).

The chain joins TRBV7-2 to TRBJ1-2; D remains ambiguous. Germline CDR1 and CDR2: SGHTA and FQGNSA. The length of the CDR3 is 12 residues. The V end lost 3 bases, the J end lost 5 bases, and 7 bases lay between the germline ends. CDR3 DNA sequence: TGTGCCAGCAGCTTTACAGAGTATGGCTACACCTTC. This gives the protein CASSFTEYGYTF.

The rearrangement joins TRBV9 to TRBJ2-5, with D perhaps given as TRBD1 or TRBD2 (5 bases each). Trimming took off 0 bases at V and 9 bases at J, with 21 bases between the two ends. Germline V gene data show CDR1 as SGDLS and CDR2 as YYNGEE. The CDR3 is made up of 16 amino acids. CDR3 protein: CASSVVGSGPQAAQYF. For the CDR3, the DNA is TGTGCCAGCAGCGTAGTTGGATCGGGACCCCAAGCGGCCCAGTACTTC. Variable domain in full (rest from reference TRBV9 and TRBJ2-5): DSGVTQTPKHLITATGQRVTLRCSPRSGDLSVYWYQQSLDQGLQFLIQYYNGEERAKGNILERFSAQQFPDLHSELNLSSLELGDSALYFCASSVVGSGPQAAQYFGPGTRLLVL.

J is TRBJ2-3 and V is TRBV27; D gene unclear. Germline V gene sequence: CDR1 MNHEY, CDR2 SMNVEV (reference sequence). The CDR3 is 13 amino acids. V lost 2 bases, J lost 0 bases, and 3 bases lay in between. CDR3 in DNA: TGTGCCAGCAGTTTAAAAAGCACAGATACGCAGTATTTT. Translating it yields CASSLKSTDTQYF.

The chain couples TRBV11-2 to TRBJ2-3; 11 bases map to TRBD2. CDR3 length: 14 amino acids. Germline V gene data show CDR1 as SGHAT and CDR2 as FQNNGV. J lost 6 bases, V lost 5 bases, and 4 bases had no gene match. CDR3 in DNA: TGTGCCAGCAGCCCTCGGACTAGCGGGGATACGCAGTATTTT. Its protein is CASSPRTSGDTQYF.

The chain carries TRBV27 and TRBJ2-7, with TRBD1 matching over 12 bases. The germline CDR1 and CDR2 sequences are MNHEY and SMNVEV (reference sequence). This CDR3 has 14 residues. V shed 5 bases and J 5 bases; nucleotides not matched to a gene: 4. The CDR3: CASSGTGGFDEQYF. DNA of the CDR3: TGTGCCAGCAGTGGGACAGGGGGCTTTGACGAGCAGTACTTC.

This clone appeared a single time. The J gene is TRBJ2-1, the V gene TRBV5-5, with D possibly being TRBD1 (5 bases). Germline V gives CDR1 SGHKS, CDR2 YYEKEE (reference sequence). The V and J ends lost 0 bases and 9 bases respectively, with 16 bases between them. The CDR3 sequence is 15 residues long. CDR3 sequence reads: CASSLGVGRQGEQFF. The DNA for the CDR3 is TGTGCCAGCAGCTTGGGGGTCGGGCGGCAGGGTGAGCAGTTCTTC.

By share, this clone ranks as medium-sized. V is TRBV7-2 and J is TRBJ1-4, with D hard to call. Germline CDR1 and CDR2: SGHTA and FQGNSA. V was trimmed by 1 base and J by 10 bases, leaving 7 bases between them. The CDR3 covers 12 residues. CDR3 DNA sequence: TGTGCCAGCAGCTTAGTCCTAGGAAAACTGTTTTTT. Translated: CASSLVLGKLFF.

The chain links TRBV10-3 to TRBJ1-1; 9 bases are a match to TRBD1. Germline CDR1 ENHRY, CDR2 SYGVKD. The junction had 2 bases not matched to a gene; V was cut back by 5 bases and J by 1 base. This CDR3 is 14 amino acids long. CDR3 loop: CAISRDRENTEAFF. The CDR3 nucleotides read TGTGCCATCAGTCGGGACAGGGAGAACACTGAAGCTTTCTTT.

The rearrangement uses TRBV4-1 and TRBJ1-2; no reliable D call. Trimming pared 0 bases from V and 5 bases from J, leaving 13 bases between. From germline, CDR1 is MGHRA and CDR2 YSYEKL. This CDR3 region has 15 residues. The CDR3: CASSQDVAALYGYTF. The DNA of the CDR3 is TGCGCCAGCAGCCAAGATGTGGCGGCCCTTTATGGCTACACCTTC.

J is TRBJ1-6 and V is TRBV28, with 10 bases that match TRBD1. The J segment lost 10 bases and the V segment lost 6 bases, leaving 15 bases of the junction unmatched. This CDR3 spans 17 amino acids. Germline assignment: CDR1 MDHEN and CDR2 SYDVKM. Here the CDR3 reads CASSQYGQGGFGSPLHF. The DNA of the CDR3 is TGTGCCAGCAGCCAATACGGACAGGGGGGATTTGGGTCACCCCTCCACTTT. Filled out from reference TRBV28 and TRBJ1-6, the complete variable domain reads DVKVTQSSRYLVKRTGEKVFLECVQDMDHENMFWYRQDPGLGLRLIYFSYDVKMKEKGDIPEGYSVSREKKERFSLILESASTNQTSMYLCASSQYGQGGFGSPLHFGNGTRLTVT.

The chain has TRBV7-6 and TRBJ1-1, with TRBD1 matching 8 bases. Unmatched junction bases numbered 3, after V lost 1 base and J lost 5 bases. CDR3 length: 14 amino acids. CDR1 and CDR2 (germline): SGHVS, FNYEAQ. CDR3 loop: CASSLVQGGTEAFF. CDR3 nucleotide sequence: TGTGCCAGCAGCTTAGTACAGGGGGGGACTGAAGCTTTCTTT.

This chain uses TRBV6-5 with TRBJ2-1, with TRBD2 as a possible D gene (6 bases). Trimming left V 0 bases short and J 7 bases short, with 16 bases between. This CDR3 is 16 amino acids long. The germline V gene encodes CDR1 MNHEY and CDR2 SVGAGI. CDR3 nucleotide sequence: TGTGCCAGCAGTTACTCGGGCAGGAGGGCGAAGAATGAGCAGTTCTTC. It translates to CASSYSGRRAKNEQFF.

The chain uses TRBV7-6 and TRBJ2-5, with 10 bases identical to TRBD2. The CDR3 consists of 16 residues. Trimming took 5 bases from V and 5 from J; bases not matched to a gene: 11. Germline V CDR1 and CDR2: SGHVS, FNYEAQ. CDR3 bases: TGTGCCAGCAGCCCCCTAACTAGCGGGAATTGGGAGACCCAGTACTTC. The encoded protein is CASSPLTSGNWETQYF.

The chain employs TRBV10-3 and TRBJ2-2; 11 bases agree with TRBD2. CDR1 and CDR2 from the germline V gene are ENHRY and SYGVKD. CDR3 length: 16 amino acids. Trimming removed 4 bases from V and 3 bases from J; junction bases left unmatched: 4. In DNA, the CDR3 is TGTGCCATCAGTGTACTAGCGGGAGCGGACACCGGGGAGCTGTTTTTT. Translation gives CAISVLAGADTGELFF.